The clone carrying this TCR beta chain was counted many times. What it binds is not known. The use of previously described methods and listed TCR primers produced the bulk TCR libraries. TCRdb re-called the PCR reads with MiXCR, one entry per CDR3 protein. The sample has 460,000 or so distinct CDR3 sequences, around 23% seen once. The CDR3 spans 15 residues. The junction had 5 bases not matched to a gene; V was cut back by 2 bases and J by 2 bases. The V gene's germline CDR1 is SEHNR and CDR2 FQNEAQ (reference sequence). The data are from a study of molecular identifiers for immune sequencing clone quantification. General study points: Highly expanded clone sizes could be underestimated by identical TCR molecules sharing a barcode. Detecting spiked Jurkat TCR RNA from one cell among around 930,000 naive cells was reportedly possible.

V usage is TRBV7-9 and J usage is TRBJ2-7; 8 bases are a match to TRBD1. This receptor was taken from a human donor in good health. Some libraries in this study had Jurkat cell RNA spiked in. Material: naive CD8+ T cells from blood, with Jurkat cell RNA spiked in. Subset denoted: FACS-sorted CD8+CD4-CCR7+CD45RA+ naive T cells. The CDR3 loop reads CASSLQQGEAYEQYF. The DNA for the CDR3 is TGTGCCAGCAGCTTACAACAGGGGGAAGCCTACGAGCAGTACTTC.